This T cell receptor (beta chain) was retrieved from a study of read filtering for tumor transcriptome and immune sequencing. Across the study: Whole-transcriptome libraries were prepared after DNase treatment. Study-wide points: Single-read clonotypes: about 81.9% of IR-seq clonotypes (about 4% of reads), about 75% of RNA-seq clonotypes (approximately 43% of reads).

Sampling of bone marrow took place during active disease in every patient. The CDR3 extends over 13 amino acids. The V gene lost 6 bases and the J gene lost 0 bases, with 8 bases spanning the gap. CDR1 is SEHNR, CDR2 FQNEAQ, per germline (reference sequence). From about 400 ng of RNA, a library with molecular barcoded alpha/delta and beta/gamma adaptors was made. MiXCR, run by TCRdb on the reads, gives a single entry per CDR3 protein. Of under 150,000 distinct CDR3 sequences listed, roughly 13% are singletons. This clonotype came up many times. What it binds is not known. Material for sequencing was a population of CD138-negative cells sorted from bone marrow. The chain is built from TRBV7-9 and TRBJ1-2, with no clear D. This receptor was taken from a donor at least 40 years old with multiple myeloma. Written as DNA, the CDR3 is TGTGCCAGCAGGGCCGAAGCTAACTATGGCTACACCTTC. Protein sequence: CASRAEANYGYTF.